These 28 T cell receptor beta chains originate from one sample sequenced in a study of blood T cell repertoires in COVID-19. Profiling relied on immunoSEQ multiplex PCR, and the TCRdb table lists in-frame clones only, not all of them. Altogether 150,000 to 200,000 clones are present, 70% to 90% being singletons, with the ten largest covering roughly 8.2%. Sequencing was carried out using peripheral blood. These receptors originate from a man between 60 and 75 years old with acute or convalescent COVID-19.

The chain has TRBV5-1 and TRBJ2-1, with 8 bases aligning to TRBD2. Trimming at V came to 0 bases and at J to 7 bases, leaving 9 bases not matched to a gene. The germline gives CDR1 SGHRS, CDR2 YFSETQ. The CDR3 loop spans 16 amino acids. CDR3 residues: CASSLGGGRPGNEQFF. CDR3 sequence (DNA): TGCGCCAGCAGCTTGGGGGGCGGGAGGCCGGGGAATGAGCAGTTCTTC.

The chain combines TRBV7-3 with TRBJ2-3; 10 bases match TRBD1. This CDR3 spans 13 amino acids. CDR1 and CDR2 from the germline V gene are SGHTA and FQGTGA. With 3 bases clipped from V and 13 bases from J, the junction kept 7 bases outside the gene matches. As DNA, the CDR3 is TGTGCCAGCAGCTTCCGACAGGGGGCGATAGAGTATTTT. Translating it yields CASSFRQGAIEYF.

V usage is TRBV27 and J usage is TRBJ1-2, with a tentative D call TRBD1 (6 bases). V dropped 5 bases and J dropped 0 bases, with 10 bases sitting between them. CDR1 and CDR2 from the germline V gene are MNHEY and SMNVEV (reference sequence). CDR3 length: 14 residues. The CDR3 DNA reads TGTGCCAGCAGTCCGGGACATCCTAACTATGGCTACACCTTC. Encoded protein: CASSPGHPNYGYTF.

V gene TRBV28 combines with J gene TRBJ1-1, with 8 bases that match TRBD1. The CDR3 loop spans 13 amino acids. Germline V lookup: CDR1 MDHEN, CDR2 SYDVKM. Unmatched junction bases numbered 5, after V lost 8 bases and J lost 3 bases. This CDR3 is CASHGQGYTEAFF. CDR3 coding DNA: TGTGCCAGCCATGGACAGGGCTACACTGAAGCTTTCTTT.

The CDR3: CASSYLTGKETQYF. Written as DNA, the CDR3 is TGCGCCAGCAGCTATCTCACAGGGAAAGAGACCCAGTACTTC. The V and J genes are TRBV5-1 and TRBJ2-5, with D possibly matching TRBD1 (6 bases). Germline loops: CDR1 SGHRS, CDR2 YFSETQ. This CDR3 has 14 amino acids. Trimming removed 3 bases from V and 3 bases from J, with 12 bases in between.

V and J are TRBV5-1 and TRBJ2-3; TRBD1 matches 8 bases. CDR3 length equals 15 residues. With 0 bases clipped from V and 6 bases from J, the junction kept 6 bases outside the gene matches. Germline CDR1 and CDR2: SGHRS and YFSETQ. The CDR3 DNA is TGCGCCAGCAGCTTGGTTCCAGGGGGCGCGGATACGCAGTATTTT. Protein: CASSLVPGGADTQYF.

This clone has a handful of counts. This chain uses TRBV7-2 with TRBJ2-7; 16 bases are a match to TRBD2. The CDR3 length is 15 residues. CDR1 SGHTA and CDR2 FQGNSA come from the germline V gene. With 4 bases clipped from V and 6 bases from J, the junction kept 3 bases outside the gene matches. The CDR3 DNA follows: TGTGCCAGCAGCTCGGGACTAGCGGGAGGGCCCGAGCAGTACTTC. It codes for CASSSGLAGGPEQYF.

The chain uses TRBV3-1 (or the pseudogene TRBV3-2) and TRBJ2-7; unclear D gene. The V end lost 4 bases, the J end lost 5 bases, and 15 bases lay between the germline ends. The CDR3 loop spans 14 amino acids. Germline V CDR1 and CDR2: LGHDT, YNNKEL (reference sequence). The CDR3 DNA sequence: TGTGCCAGCAGCCTAAGACCCTTTACTAACGAGCAGTACTTC. It specifies CASSLRPFTNEQYF.

This sequence joins TRBV5-1 and TRBJ2-2, with 13 bases lining up with TRBD2. Germline CDR1 SGHRS, CDR2 YFSETQ. V shed 0 bases and J 1 base; nucleotides not matched to a gene: 3. The CDR3 consists of 18 residues. In DNA form, the CDR3 reads TGCGCCAGCAGCTTGGGACTAGCGGGAGGCCTGAACACCGGGGAGCTGTTTTTT. This encodes CASSLGLAGGLNTGELFF.

CDR3 loop: CASSYGIREPQHF. The CDR3 coding sequence is TGTGCCAGCAGTTACGGTATCCGGGAGCCCCAGCATTTT. V gene TRBV6-5 combines with J gene TRBJ1-5; D gene ambiguous. With 2 bases removed from V and 8 bases from J, the gap between germline ends came to 10 bases. Looked up from germline, CDR1 is MNHEY and CDR2 is SVGAGI. The CDR3 runs 13 residues.

This chain connects TRBV5-1 to TRBJ1-2, with D unresolved. Trimming took off 4 bases at V and 4 bases at J, with 17 bases between the two ends. In germline, CDR1 is SGHRS, CDR2 YFSETQ. This CDR3 is built from 15 residues. The CDR3 protein is CASSPTGVPSYGYTF. The CDR3 nucleotides are TGCGCCAGCAGCCCCACCGGGGTTCCTAGCTATGGCTACACCTTC.

This clone was counted a few times. The chain recombines TRBV30 with TRBJ1-4; D gene ambiguous. Germline V gene lookup returns CDR1 GTSNPN and CDR2 SVGIG (reference sequence). This CDR3 comprises 15 residues. Between the trimmed V and J ends, which lost 4 bases and 6 bases, there was a span of 18 bases. CDR3 sequence reads: CAWNDERRWDEKLFF. The DNA for the CDR3 is TGTGCCTGGAACGACGAAAGGAGGTGGGATGAAAAACTGTTTTTT. The variable domain in full, completed from reference TRBV30 and TRBJ1-4, reads SQTIHQWPATLVQPVGSPLSLECTVEGTSNPNLYWYRQAAGRGLQLLFYSVGIGQISSEVPQNLSASRPQDRQFILSSKKLLLSDSGFYLCAWNDERRWDEKLFFGSGTQLSVL.

This clone has a count of ten or more. The CDR3 loop reads CASSSLTGGGNTIYF. CDR3 nucleotide sequence: TGTGCCAGCAGCTCGCTGACAGGGGGTGGAAACACCATATATTTT. The chain recombines TRBV5-4 with TRBJ1-3, with TRBD1 matching 9 bases. Trimming took 3 bases from V and 3 from J; bases not matched to a gene: 4. The CDR3 covers 15 residues. The germline V gene has CDR1 SGHNT and CDR2 YYREEE (reference sequence).

V and J are TRBV28 and TRBJ1-2; 8 bases line up with TRBD1. Germline CDR1 and CDR2: MDHEN and SYDVKM. V gave up 4 bases and J gave up 5 bases; unmatched junction bases: 3. The CDR3 contains 13 residues. The CDR3 reads CASSYRGWYGYTF. The CDR3 DNA is TGTGCCAGCAGTTACAGGGGGTGGTATGGCTACACCTTC.

The rearrangement links TRBV3-1 (or the pseudogene TRBV3-2) to TRBJ2-4, with 8 bases identical to TRBD1. With 2 bases clipped from V and 16 bases from J, the junction kept 7 bases outside the gene matches. The CDR3 covers 12 residues. Germline V lookup: CDR1 LGHDT, CDR2 YNNKEL (reference sequence). The CDR3 region is CASSQQDREFYF. CDR3 sequence (DNA): TGTGCCAGCAGCCAACAGGACAGGGAGTTTTACTTC.

The gene calls are TRBV5-1 and TRBJ1-1; D call uncertain. V was pared by 4 bases and J by 4 bases, with 14 bases between. CDR1 SGHRS and CDR2 YFSETQ come from the germline V gene. The CDR3 length is 14 residues. This chain's CDR3 is CASSIDEGGTEAFF. As DNA, the CDR3 is TGCGCCAGCAGCATAGATGAGGGAGGCACTGAAGCTTTCTTT. The whole variable domain, remainder taken from reference TRBV5-1 and TRBJ1-1, is KAGVTQTPRYLIKTRGQQVTLSCSPISGHRSVSWYQQTPGQGLQFLFEYFSETQRNKGNFPGRFSGRQFSNSRSEMNVSTLELGDSALYLCASSIDEGGTEAFFGQGTRLTVV.

The rearrangement joins TRBV2 to TRBJ1-5, with D perhaps matching TRBD1 (5 bases). V dropped 6 bases and J dropped 2 bases, with 23 bases sitting between them. The CDR3 loop spans 18 amino acids. Germline loops: CDR1 SNHLY, CDR2 FYNNEI. The CDR3 region has the DNA TGTGCCAGCAGAGGGGTGGCCAGGACGGTAGCTGGCAATCAGCCCCAGCATTTT. Amino acid sequence: CASRGVARTVAGNQPQHF. Together with reference TRBV2 and TRBJ1-5, the CDR3 gives the full variable domain: EPEVTQTPSHQVTQMGQEVILRCVPISNHLYFYWYRQILGQKVEFLVSFYNNEISEKSEIFDDQFSVERPDGSNFTLKIRSTKLEDSAMYFCASRGVARTVAGNQPQHFGDGTRLSIL.

V is TRBV2 and J is TRBJ1-4; 7 bases match TRBD1. CDR3 size: 14 residues. Germline values: CDR1 SNHLY, CDR2 FYNNEI. The junction had 4 bases not matched to a gene; V was cut back by 5 bases and J by 4 bases. DNA for the CDR3: TGTGCCAGCAGTAATGACAGGGATAATGAAAAACTGTTTTTT. Translated: CASSNDRDNEKLFF.

A note on this clone: The same CDR3 arises from other DNA sequences in this sample as well. This rearrangement joins TRBV3-1 (or the pseudogene TRBV3-2) to TRBJ1-5; D is ambiguous. The CDR3 consists of 14 residues. Germline CDR1 LGHDT, CDR2 YNNKEL (reference sequence). V lost 1 base and J lost 2, with 6 bases in between. The CDR3 nucleotides read TGTGCCAGCAGCCAAGGTCGAGGCAATCAGCCCCAGCATTTT. Its translation is CASSQGRGNQPQHF.

The chain links TRBV6-5 to TRBJ1-2; D is uncertain. Germline assignment: CDR1 MNHEY and CDR2 SVGAGI. V lost 4 bases and J 5 bases, leaving 17 bases between the germline ends. This CDR3 contains 15 residues. CDR3 in DNA: TGTGCCAGCAGTTCCAACTTCGGTTATGCATATGGCTACACCTTC. Protein product: CASSSNFGYAYGYTF.

This chain joins TRBV3-1 (or the pseudogene TRBV3-2) and TRBJ1-2; the D is unclear. The V gene lost 0 bases and the J gene lost 4 bases, with 12 bases spanning the gap. Germline lookup yields CDR1 LGHDT and CDR2 YNNKEL (reference sequence). The CDR3 totals 15 residues. CDR3 sequence reads: CASSQEAATIYGYTF. CDR3 in DNA: TGTGCCAGCAGCCAAGAGGCAGCGACCATCTATGGCTACACCTTC.

The CDR3 here is CASSQDYGAGKAQHF. The DNA for the CDR3 is TGTGCCAGCAGCCAAGATTATGGGGCAGGGAAGGCCCAGCATTTT. The V gene is TRBV4-2, the J gene TRBJ1-5, with D perhaps TRBD1 (5 bases). In germline, CDR1 is LGHNA, CDR2 YNFKEQ. CDR3 length equals 15 residues. V lost 0 bases to trimming and J lost 11 bases, with 17 bases between them.

The chain uses TRBV6-5 and TRBJ1-1; a possible D gene is TRBD1 (6 bases). The CDR3 is made up of 11 amino acids. The germline gives CDR1 MNHEY, CDR2 SVGAGI. V was trimmed by 8 bases and J by 10 bases, leaving 14 bases between them. The CDR3 reads CASHQGSGAFF. CDR3 DNA: TGTGCCAGCCATCAGGGGAGCGGAGCTTTCTTT.

The V call is TRBV5-1, the J call TRBJ1-2, with 7 positions matching TRBD1. Germline V CDR1 and CDR2: SGHRS, YFSETQ. The CDR3 is 12 amino acids. J lost 7 bases, V lost 4 bases, and 4 bases had no gene match. CDR3 loop: CASSEDRSGYTF. In nucleotides, the CDR3 is TGCGCCAGCAGCGAGGACAGGTCTGGCTACACCTTC. The full variable domain, completed using reference TRBV5-1 and TRBJ1-2, is KAGVTQTPRYLIKTRGQQVTLSCSPISGHRSVSWYQQTPGQGLQFLFEYFSETQRNKGNFPGRFSGRQFSNSRSEMNVSTLELGDSALYLCASSEDRSGYTFGSGTRLTVV.

The chain's CDR3 is CASSQETLTGELFF. For the CDR3, the DNA is TGTGCCAGCAGCCAAGAGACACTCACCGGGGAGCTGTTTTTT. This chain uses TRBV4-2 with TRBJ2-2; no definite D call. Germline V gene lookup returns CDR1 LGHNA and CDR2 YNFKEQ. The CDR3 is 14 amino acids. Trimming left V 0 bases short and J 4 bases short, with 6 bases between.

This chain links TRBV7-3 with TRBJ2-1; 7 positions match TRBD2. J was trimmed by 5 bases and V by 3 bases; bases with no gene match: 7. The CDR3 is 15 amino acids. Germline-derived CDR1 and CDR2 are SGHTA and FQGTGA. In nucleotides, the CDR3 is TGTGCCAGCAGCTTTATGGGGCTAGCGGACAATGAGCAGTTCTTC. It specifies CASSFMGLADNEQFF.

This chain uses TRBV29-1 with TRBJ2-2, with 14 bases identical to TRBD2. CDR3 length: 15 amino acids. V dropped 7 bases and J dropped 2; count of bases not matched to a gene: 3. Per germline, CDR1 SQVTM and CDR2 ANQGSEA. DNA of the CDR3: TGCAGCGCGGGACTAGCGGGGGTAAACACCGGGGAGCTGTTTTTT. This codes for CSAGLAGVNTGELFF.

The J gene is TRBJ1-4, the V gene TRBV5-1, with D maybe TRBD1 (6 bases). Looked up from germline, CDR1 is SGHRS and CDR2 is YFSETQ. The germline V and J ends were trimmed by 4 bases and 8 bases, with 18 bases remaining between them. The length of the CDR3 is 15 residues. Here the CDR3 DNA reads TGCGCCAGCAGCGATCCTCAGGGGCCGGGGGAAAAACTGTTTTTT. It is translated as CASSDPQGPGEKLFF.